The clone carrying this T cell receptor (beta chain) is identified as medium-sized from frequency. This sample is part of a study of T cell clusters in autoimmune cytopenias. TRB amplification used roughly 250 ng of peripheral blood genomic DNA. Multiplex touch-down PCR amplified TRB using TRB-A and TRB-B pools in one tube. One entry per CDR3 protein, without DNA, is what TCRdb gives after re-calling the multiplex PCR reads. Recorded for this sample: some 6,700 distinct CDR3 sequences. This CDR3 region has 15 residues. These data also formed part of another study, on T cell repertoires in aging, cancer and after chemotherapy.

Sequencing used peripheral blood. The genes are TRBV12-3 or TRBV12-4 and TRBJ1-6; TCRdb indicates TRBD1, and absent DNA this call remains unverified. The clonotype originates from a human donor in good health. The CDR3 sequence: CASRPDRGGNSPLHF.